Below are 21 T cell receptor beta chains sequenced from a single sample in a study of OX40 agonist ivuxolimab in advanced cancers. The data were produced by immunoSEQ multiplex PCR, yet TCRdb's version contains in-frame clones alone and is incomplete. Of 70,000 to 95,000 clones listed, about 86% were seen once; the top ten hold about 1.9%. The sequenced sample was CD4+ or CD8+ T cells sorted from blood, obtained in a trial of the OX40 agonist ivuxolimab. Receptors originate from an adult with an advanced solid tumor such as melanoma, head and neck, liver or kidney cancer.

V is TRBV7-2 and J is TRBJ2-7; D may match TRBD1 or TRBD2 (5 bases each). The CDR3 is 15 residues long. The germline CDR1 and CDR2 sequences are SGHTA and FQGNSA. V was cut by 1 base and J by 0 bases, with 10 bases left in between. Here the CDR3 reads CASSLGSGTSYEQYF. The CDR3 nucleotides are TGTGCCAGCAGCTTAGGGTCGGGGACCTCCTACGAGCAGTACTTC.

The rearrangement links TRBV7-2 to TRBJ1-2; tentative D call: TRBD1 (5 bases). Germline CDR1 SGHTA, CDR2 FQGNSA. The CDR3 consists of 16 residues. V shed 5 bases and J shed 6 bases, with 22 bases lying between them. The CDR3 DNA follows: TGTGCCAGCAGCCCAAGGCAGGGCCGGCGGGGGGATGGCTACACCTTC. It is translated as CASSPRQGRRGDGYTF.

The V and J genes are TRBV7-8 and TRBJ2-2; no firm D call. CDR3 length equals 16 residues. CDR1 is SGHVS, CDR2 FQNEAQ, per germline. With 3 bases removed from V and 0 bases from J, the gap between germline ends came to 11 bases. CDR3 DNA sequence: TGTGCCAGCAGCTTTATGCAGGATGCGAACACCGGGGAGCTGTTTTTT. Protein sequence: CASSFMQDANTGELFF.

The chain carries TRBV4-2 and TRBJ1-1; 8 nucleotides line up with TRBD1. Unmatched junction bases numbered 5, after V lost 3 bases and J lost 2 bases. The CDR3 totals 15 residues. Germline lookup yields CDR1 LGHNA and CDR2 YNFKEQ. CDR3: CASSHPDRVNTEAFF. CDR3 DNA: TGTGCCAGCAGCCACCCGGACAGGGTCAACACTGAAGCTTTCTTT.

CDR3 DNA: TGTGCCAGTAGTATACGGGGGCGGACTGAAGCTTTCTTT. This sequence encodes CASSIRGRTEAFF. The chain links TRBV19 to TRBJ1-1; perhaps TRBD1 as D (6 bases). This CDR3 spans 13 amino acids. Looked up from germline, CDR1 is LNHDA and CDR2 is SQIVND (reference sequence). V was clipped by 2 bases and J by 5 bases, with 9 bases between them.

CDR3 DNA sequence: TGTGCCAGCAGCTTATTAGGCGTCGCCGGGGAGCTGTTTTTT. Protein: CASSLLGVAGELFF. This chain joins TRBV7-3 and TRBJ2-2; D ambiguous. Trimming left V 2 bases short and J 6 bases short, with 10 bases between. This CDR3 comprises 14 residues. CDR1 is SGHTA and CDR2 is FQGTGA in the germline V gene.

CDR3 DNA: TGTGCCAGCAGCGTCGGGACTAGCCCCACAGATACGCAGTATTTT. It specifies CASSVGTSPTDTQYF. This chain links TRBV7-3 with TRBJ2-3; TRBD2 matches at 9 bases. This CDR3 region has 15 residues. Losses at the gene ends were 5 bases for V and 2 bases for J; bases not matched to a gene: 5. Per germline, CDR1 SGHTA and CDR2 FQGTGA.

The CDR3 nucleotides are TGCGCCAGCAGCCAAGATCTCGGGCTTCGGACACCCCTCCACTTT. Translated: CASSQDLGLRTPLHF. The chain is built from TRBV4-1 and TRBJ1-6; no reliable D call. The V gene lost 0 bases and the J gene lost 11 bases, with 14 bases spanning the gap. The CDR3 spans 15 residues. Germline V gene lookup returns CDR1 MGHRA and CDR2 YSYEKL.

V usage is TRBV7-2 and J usage is TRBJ1-1; tentatively, D is TRBD1 (5 bases). V lost 5 bases and J 1 base, leaving 14 bases between the germline ends. Per germline, CDR1 SGHTA and CDR2 FQGNSA. The CDR3 sequence is 15 residues long. The CDR3 loop reads CASSGQGLENTEAFF. The CDR3, as DNA: TGTGCCAGCAGCGGTCAGGGTCTCGAGAACACTGAAGCTTTCTTT.

The chain joins TRBV11-1 to TRBJ2-6; 8 bases are a match to TRBD1. With V trimmed by 5 bases and J by 8 bases, 8 bases remained unmatched. This CDR3 spans 15 amino acids. Germline CDR1 is SGHAT and CDR2 is FQDESV (reference sequence). CDR3 sequence reads: CASSTRDRLTNVLTF. In nucleotides, the CDR3 is TGTGCCAGCAGCACCCGGGACAGGCTGACCAACGTCCTGACTTTC.

The V gene is TRBV19, the J gene TRBJ2-7; no reliable D call. From germline, CDR1 is LNHDA and CDR2 SQIVND (reference sequence). Trimming removed 9 bases at V and 8 bases at J, with 17 bases between. The CDR3 contains 12 residues. CDR3 nucleotides: TGTGCCAGAAGAAGTGCCCTACTAAAGCAGTACTTC. Its translation is CARRSALLKQYF.

This chain uses TRBV27 with TRBJ1-2, with 7 bases aligning to TRBD1. Per germline, CDR1 MNHEY and CDR2 SMNVEV (reference sequence). The CDR3 sequence is 15 residues long. V dropped 1 base and J dropped 4; count of bases not matched to a gene: 6. This chain's CDR3 is CASSLFPTGSYGYTF. The CDR3 coding sequence is TGTGCCAGCAGTTTATTCCCGACAGGGTCCTATGGCTACACCTTC.

The genes are TRBV27 and TRBJ2-3; 12 bases are a match to TRBD2. This CDR3 contains 19 residues. Germline-derived CDR1 and CDR2 are MNHEY and SMNVEV (reference sequence). Trimming at V came to 4 bases and at J to 0 bases, leaving 11 bases not matched to a gene. CDR3 DNA sequence: TGTGCCAGCAGTTCAAGGACTAGCGGGAAATCCTCTAGCACAGATACGCAGTATTTT. This translates into CASSSRTSGKSSSTDTQYF.

V and J are TRBV7-9 and TRBJ1-5, with TRBD1 identical over 7 bases. Germline values: CDR1 SEHNR, CDR2 FQNEAQ (reference sequence). This CDR3 has 14 residues. Trimming at V came to 5 bases and at J to 3 bases, leaving 4 bases not matched to a gene. CDR3 coding DNA: TGTGCCAGCAGCCGGACAGGTTACAATCAGCCCCAGCATTTT. The encoded protein is CASSRTGYNQPQHF.

The chain links TRBV6-5 to TRBJ2-7, with TRBD1 matching 8 bases. Germline loops: CDR1 MNHEY, CDR2 SVGAGI. The trim removed 5 bases at V and 4 bases at J, leaving 4 bases unmatched. This CDR3 has 13 residues. In nucleotides, the CDR3 is TGTGCCAGCAGTGCAGGGGGCTGGTACGAGCAGTACTTC. The encoded protein is CASSAGGWYEQYF.

The rearrangement joins TRBV7-3 to TRBJ2-3; 15 bases agree with TRBD2. The CDR3 sequence is 20 residues long. Germline CDR1 is SGHTA and CDR2 is FQGTGA. The J segment lost 3 bases and the V segment lost 0 bases, leaving 10 bases of the junction unmatched. CDR3 DNA: TGTGCCAGCAGCTTAACGTTTCGTGGGACTAGCGGGAGGAGGACAGATACGCAGTATTTT. Translating it yields CASSLTFRGTSGRRTDTQYF.

V is TRBV6-5 and J is TRBJ2-5, with D unclear. Germline-derived CDR1 and CDR2 are MNHEY and SVGAGI. The CDR3 covers 14 residues. V was trimmed by 4 bases and J by 5 bases, leaving 14 bases between them. The CDR3 sequence is CASSWTPTGETQYF. The DNA for the CDR3 is TGTGCCAGCAGTTGGACCCCGACCGGGGAGACCCAGTACTTC.

Note on this clone: The identical CDR3 is also encoded by other nucleotide sequences in the sample. The CDR3 nucleotides read TGTGCCAGCAGCTCCCCGGCGGGCAACAATGAGCAGTTCTTC. Amino acid sequence: CASSSPAGNNEQFF. The chain combines TRBV7-3 with TRBJ2-1, with TRBD2 as a possible D gene (5 bases). Germline V CDR1 and CDR2: SGHTA, FQGTGA. The CDR3 has 14 amino acids. The V gene lost 4 bases and the J gene lost 5 bases, with 12 bases spanning the gap.

A single count supports this clone. J is TRBJ2-5 and V is TRBV6-5; 7 nucleotides align to TRBD1. Germline V gene lookup returns CDR1 MNHEY and CDR2 SVGAGI. The CDR3 loop spans 15 amino acids. V shed 6 bases and J 2 bases; nucleotides not matched to a gene: 9. The DNA for the CDR3 is TGTGCCAGCAGCTCGACAGGGATTGAACAAGAGACCCAGTACTTC. Translated: CASSSTGIEQETQYF.

Only one count was recorded for this clone. The V call is TRBV6-1, the J call TRBJ1-1, with D possibly TRBD1 on 6 matching bases. V lost 6 bases and J lost 3, with 17 bases in between. The V gene's germline CDR1 is MNHNS and CDR2 SASEGT. The CDR3 runs to 15 residues. This CDR3 is CASRDRSGTHTEAFF. As DNA, the CDR3 is TGTGCCAGCAGAGACAGATCCGGGACACACACTGAAGCTTTCTTT.

There are a few counts of this clone. CDR3 loop: CSVDWVTEAFF. The CDR3 nucleotides read TGCAGCGTTGATTGGGTGACTGAAGCTTTCTTT. The chain joins TRBV29-1 to TRBJ1-1; D is uncertain. This CDR3 has 11 amino acids. V was cut by 3 bases and J by 5 bases, with 7 bases left in between. Germline CDR1 SQVTM, CDR2 ANQGSEA.